This T cell receptor beta chain was obtained from a study of spatial heterogeneity in lung cancer. Broader study findings: For expanded intratumoral alpha and beta TCRs, counts tracked tumor mutation counts.

Time point given: sample taken at primary tumor resection. A total of around 67 untreated early-stage non-small cell lung cancer patients served as donors. From the 5' RACE reads, TCRdb called clonotypes with MiXCR, one entry per CDR3 protein. The sample holds about 1,400 distinct CDR3 sequences; approximately 12% are singletons and the top ten take under 20%. Within the sample, this clonotype is large (0.1 to 1%). The antigen remains undetermined. This beta chain was picked up by a library intended for alpha chains and is off target, so its count carries little meaning. Germline V gives CDR1 SGHVS, CDR2 FNYEAQ. The ends were cut back, 5 bases at V and 7 bases at J, with 14 bases in the middle. The CDR3 has 14 residues.

The sample consisted of lung tumor tissue, taken at surgery. The TCR comes from a female donor with early-stage non-small cell lung cancer. This chain uses TRBV7-6 with TRBJ1-4; TRBD1 might be the D (6 bases). The DNA of the CDR3 is TGTGCCAGCAGCCAACAGGGCAGGGGTGAAAAACTGTTTTTT. As protein: CASSQQGRGEKLFF. The full variable domain, with the rest looked up from reference TRBV7-6 and TRBJ1-4, is GAGVSQSPRYKVTKRGQDVALRCDPISGHVSLYWYRQALGQGPEFLTYFNYEAQQDKSGLPNDRFSAERPEGSISTLTIQRTEQRDSAMYRCASSQQGRGEKLFFGSGTQLSVL.